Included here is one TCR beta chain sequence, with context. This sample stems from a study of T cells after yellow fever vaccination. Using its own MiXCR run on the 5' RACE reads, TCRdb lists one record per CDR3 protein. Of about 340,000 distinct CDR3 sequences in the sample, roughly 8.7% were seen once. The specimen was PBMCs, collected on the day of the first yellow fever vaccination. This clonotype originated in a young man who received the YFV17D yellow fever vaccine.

DNA for the CDR3: TGTGCCAGCTCGGGCGGTTACACCGGGGAGCTGTTTTTT. Residues: CASSGGYTGELFF. The rearrangement uses TRBV18 and TRBJ2-2; unclear D gene. This CDR3 comprises 13 residues. V dropped 6 bases and J dropped 3 bases, with 8 bases sitting between them. Germline CDR1 reads KGHSH; CDR2 reads LQKENI.